This T cell receptor (beta chain) was identified in a study of CD8+CD57+ T cells in acquired aplastic anemia. The authors sequenced patients whose flow cytometry had shown CD8+CD57+ cell expansion. CDR3 and TCR beta VDJ profiling relied on genomic DNA as the template. TCRdb processed the reads anew with MiXCR; each CDR3 protein has one entry. This sample has around 210,000 distinct CDR3 sequences; 50% to 70% occur once, and the top ten carry roughly 50%. As for this clonotype: The antigen is unknown.

Study observations and caveats: Common to patients and controls were twenty-nine CD8+ CDR3 sequences.

Sequencing input: sorted CD4+, CD8+, or CD8+CD57+ T cells (not recorded which) from PBMCs. The TCR originated in a human donor with aplastic anemia.

The CDR3 loop reads CASNRQAGADEQYF. The CDR3 DNA reads as TGTGCCAGCAATCGTCAAGCGGGAGCGGACGAGCAGTACTTC. The chain uses TRBV5-5 and TRBJ2-7, with 8 bases lining up with TRBD2. Trimming took 6 bases from V and 5 from J; bases not matched to a gene: 10. CDR3 size: 14 residues. Germline CDR1 and CDR2: SGHKS and YYEKEE (reference sequence).